These 6 T cell receptor beta chains were all obtained from the same sample, sequenced in a study of OX40 agonist ivuxolimab in advanced cancers. The method was immunoSEQ multiplex PCR; TCRdb's version includes in-frame clones alone and lacks a portion of them. The sample has about 48,000 clones; around nine tenths are singletons. Sequences were derived from CD4+ or CD8+ T cells sorted from blood, sampled in a trial of the OX40 agonist ivuxolimab. These receptor sequences come from an adult with an advanced solid tumor such as melanoma, head and neck, liver or kidney cancer.

The CDR3 bases are TGTGCCAGCAGCCAAGAAGAGGGTGGAGGGAACCCTGGAAACACCATATATTTT. It specifies CASSQEEGGGNPGNTIYF. The rearrangement links TRBV14 to TRBJ1-3; D gene uncertain. This CDR3 has 18 amino acids. The germline CDR1 and CDR2 sequences are SGHDN and FVKESK. Deletions cut 0 bases from V and 2 bases from J, with 17 bases between.

This rearrangement joins TRBV5-6 to TRBJ1-3; D gene uncertain. This CDR3 has 14 residues. Germline lookup yields CDR1 SGHDT and CDR2 YYEEEE. Trimming left V 0 bases short and J 1 base short, with 5 bases between. CDR3 loop: CASSLEVSGNTIYF. The CDR3 nucleotides are TGTGCCAGCAGCTTGGAAGTTTCTGGAAACACCATATATTTT.

This clone was seen more than once but under ten times. This sequence joins TRBV9 and TRBJ2-5, with D perhaps TRBD1 or TRBD2 (6 bases each). Germline CDR1 is SGDLS and CDR2 is YYNGEE. The CDR3 runs 17 residues. Trimming took 0 bases from V and 6 from J, leaving 21 bases between them. The CDR3 spells CASSVEGGSGREKTQYF. The CDR3 nucleotides are TGTGCCAGCAGCGTAGAGGGGGGTAGCGGCCGGGAGAAGACCCAGTACTTC. The variable domain in full, completed from reference TRBV9 and TRBJ2-5, reads DSGVTQTPKHLITATGQRVTLRCSPRSGDLSVYWYQQSLDQGLQFLIQYYNGEERAKGNILERFSAQQFPDLHSELNLSSLELGDSALYFCASSVEGGSGREKTQYFGPGTRLLVL.

This clone was picked up a small number of times. This chain joins TRBV11-3 and TRBJ1-1, with D possibly TRBD1 on 6 matching bases. V was pared by 7 bases and J by 2 bases, with 14 bases between. Germline CDR1 is SGHNT and CDR2 is YENEEA. The CDR3 has 14 amino acids. The CDR3 nucleotides are TGTGCCAGCACCGAAATAGGGGGAAACACTGAAGCTTTCTTT. Its protein product is CASTEIGGNTEAFF. The variable domain in full, with the rest retrieved from reference TRBV11-3 and TRBJ1-1, is EAGVVQSPRYKIIEKKQPVAFWCNPISGHNTLYWYLQNLGQGPELLIRYENEEAVDDSQLPKDRFSAERLKGVDSTLKIQPAELGDSAVYLCASTEIGGNTEAFFGQGTRLTVV.

This clone has a single count. The V gene is TRBV9, the J gene TRBJ1-1, with D unclear. The CDR3 is 15 amino acids. Germline CDR1 SGDLS, CDR2 YYNGEE. Trimming shortened V by 0 bases and J by 7 bases, and 16 bases separated the two germline ends. Written as DNA, the CDR3 is TGTGCCAGCAGCGTAGGAGGGCTAGACGGGAATGAAGCTTTCTTT. Its translation is CASSVGGLDGNEAFF.

The chain has TRBV7-9 and TRBJ2-7, with D maybe TRBD1 (5 bases). Germline values: CDR1 SEHNR, CDR2 FQNEAQ (reference sequence). The germline V and J ends were trimmed by 5 bases and 3 bases, with 11 bases remaining between them. The CDR3 is made up of 13 amino acids. The CDR3 sequence: CASSPRAGYEQYF. The CDR3 DNA reads TGTGCCAGCAGCCCCAGGGCTGGCTACGAGCAGTACTTC.